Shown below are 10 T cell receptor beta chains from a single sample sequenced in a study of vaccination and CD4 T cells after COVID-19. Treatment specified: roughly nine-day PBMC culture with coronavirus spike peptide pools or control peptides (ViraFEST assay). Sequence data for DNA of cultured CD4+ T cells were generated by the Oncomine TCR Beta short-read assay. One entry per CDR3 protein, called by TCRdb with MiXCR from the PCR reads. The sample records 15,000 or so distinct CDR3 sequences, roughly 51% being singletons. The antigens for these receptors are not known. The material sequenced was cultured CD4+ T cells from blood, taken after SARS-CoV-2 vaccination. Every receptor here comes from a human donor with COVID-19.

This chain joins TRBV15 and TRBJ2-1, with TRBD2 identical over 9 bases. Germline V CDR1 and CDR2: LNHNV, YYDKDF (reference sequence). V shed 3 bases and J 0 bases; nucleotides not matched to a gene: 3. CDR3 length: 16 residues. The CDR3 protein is CATSRAGGISYNEQFF. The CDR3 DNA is TGTGCCACCAGCAGGGCGGGGGGGATCTCCTACAATGAGCAGTTCTTC.

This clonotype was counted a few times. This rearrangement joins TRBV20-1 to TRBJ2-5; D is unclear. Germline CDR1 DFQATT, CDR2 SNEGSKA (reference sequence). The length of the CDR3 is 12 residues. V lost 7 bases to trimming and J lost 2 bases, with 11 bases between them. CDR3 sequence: CSVRASQETQYF. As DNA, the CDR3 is TGCAGTGTCCGGGCGTCACAAGAGACCCAGTACTTC.

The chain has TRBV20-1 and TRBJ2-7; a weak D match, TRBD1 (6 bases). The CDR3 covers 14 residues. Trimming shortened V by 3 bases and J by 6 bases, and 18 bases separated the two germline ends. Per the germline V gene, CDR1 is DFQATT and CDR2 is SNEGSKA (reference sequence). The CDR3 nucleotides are TGCAGTGCTAGCCCACAGGGTTATCCTAGCGAGCAGTACTTC. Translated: CSASPQGYPSEQYF.

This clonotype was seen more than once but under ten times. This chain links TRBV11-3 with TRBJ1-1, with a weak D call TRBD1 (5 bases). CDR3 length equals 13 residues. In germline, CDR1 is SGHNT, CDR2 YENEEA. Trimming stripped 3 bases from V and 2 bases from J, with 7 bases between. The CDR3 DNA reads TGTGCCAGCAGCTTCGGACATAACACTGAAGCTTTCTTT. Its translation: CASSFGHNTEAFF.

The CDR3 is CASSLALTVNYGYTF. CDR3 nucleotide sequence: TGTGCCAGCAGCTTAGCCCTGACCGTTAACTATGGCTACACCTTC. This chain connects TRBV5-8 to TRBJ1-2; D not certain. The CDR3 is 15 residues long. The V end lost 2 bases, the J end lost 1 base, and 12 bases lay between the germline ends. The germline gives CDR1 SGHTS, CDR2 YDEGEE.

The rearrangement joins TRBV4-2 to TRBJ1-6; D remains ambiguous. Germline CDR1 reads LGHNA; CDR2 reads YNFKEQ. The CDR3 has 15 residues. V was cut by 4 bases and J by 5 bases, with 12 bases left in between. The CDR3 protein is CASSRAQDHNSPLHF. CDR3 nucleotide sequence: TGTGCCAGCAGCCGGGCCCAGGACCATAATTCACCCCTCCACTTT.

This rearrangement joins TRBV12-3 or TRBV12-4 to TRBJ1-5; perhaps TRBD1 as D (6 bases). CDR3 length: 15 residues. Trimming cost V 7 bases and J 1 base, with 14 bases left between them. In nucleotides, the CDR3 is TGTGCCAGCAAACAGACAGGACGAAGCAATCAGCCCCAGCATTTT. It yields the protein CASKQTGRSNQPQHF.

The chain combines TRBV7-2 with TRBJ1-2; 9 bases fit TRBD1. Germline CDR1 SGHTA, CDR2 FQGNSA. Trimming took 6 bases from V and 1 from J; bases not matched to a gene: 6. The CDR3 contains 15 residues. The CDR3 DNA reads TGTGCCAGCAGTCAAGGACAGGGGAATAACTATGGCTACACCTTC. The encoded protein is CASSQGQGNNYGYTF. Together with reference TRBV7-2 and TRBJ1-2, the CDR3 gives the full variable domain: GAGVSQSPSNKVTEKGKDVELRCDPISGHTALYWYRQSLGQGLEFLIYFQGNSAPDKSGLPSDRFSAERTGGSVSTLTIQRTQQEDSAVYLCASSQGQGNNYGYTFGSGTRLTVV.

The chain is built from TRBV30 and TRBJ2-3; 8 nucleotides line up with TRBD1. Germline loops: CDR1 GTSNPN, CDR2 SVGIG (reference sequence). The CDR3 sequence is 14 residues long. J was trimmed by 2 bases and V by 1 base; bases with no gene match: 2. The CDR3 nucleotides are TGTGCCTGGAGTGGGACAGGGCTCACAGATACGCAGTATTTT. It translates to CAWSGTGLTDTQYF.

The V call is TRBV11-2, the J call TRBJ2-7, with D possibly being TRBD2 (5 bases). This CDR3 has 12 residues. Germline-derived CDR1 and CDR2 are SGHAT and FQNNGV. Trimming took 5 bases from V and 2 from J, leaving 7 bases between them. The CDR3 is CASSQEAYEQYF. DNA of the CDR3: TGTGCCAGCAGCCAGGAGGCCTACGAGCAGTACTTC.